What follows are 26 T cell receptor beta chains derived from one specimen sequenced in a study of neoadjuvant nivolumab and ipilimumab in lung cancer. Libraries were prepared by immunoSEQ multiplex PCR; TCRdb keeps only in-frame clonotypes and omits some of them. The sample comprises 25,000 to 30,000 clones, approximately 80% of which are singletons, and 6.1% rests with the top ten. The sequences come from peripheral blood, collected before neoadjuvant nivolumab, alone or with ipilimumab. These receptors were taken from an adult with non-small cell lung cancer.

The chain is built from TRBV6-5 and TRBJ1-1; D gene uncertain. The germline V and J ends were trimmed by 4 bases and 4 bases, with 19 bases remaining between them. The germline gives CDR1 MNHEY, CDR2 SVGAGI. The CDR3 sequence is 16 residues long. Here the CDR3 reads CASSSLLSRRTTEAFF. CDR3 coding DNA: TGTGCCAGCAGTTCACTCTTATCCAGACGGACCACTGAAGCTTTCTTT.

In its sample, this clone ranks as medium-sized. The rearrangement links TRBV10-1 to TRBJ2-2; D is unresolved. Germline V gene sequence: CDR1 WNHNN, CDR2 SYGVQD (reference sequence). The V and J ends lost 2 bases and 8 bases respectively, with 12 bases between them. This CDR3 spans 14 amino acids. The CDR3 reads CASSEAPSLGELFF. CDR3 sequence (DNA): TGCGCCAGCAGTGAGGCCCCATCGTTAGGGGAGCTGTTTTTT.

V gene TRBV7-9 combines with J gene TRBJ1-2; D is perhaps TRBD1 (5 bases). The CDR3 covers 15 residues. Trimming took off 8 bases at V and 5 bases at J, with 21 bases between the two ends. The germline CDR1 and CDR2 sequences are SEHNR and FQNEAQ (reference sequence). The CDR3 region is CASGASGAPGYGYTF. CDR3 bases: TGTGCCAGCGGGGCTTCTGGGGCACCGGGGTATGGCTACACCTTC.

This clone appeared once. The chain recombines TRBV6-5 with TRBJ1-5, with D possibly matching TRBD1 (5 bases). The CDR3 loop spans 16 amino acids. CDR1 is MNHEY, CDR2 SVGAGI, per germline. V was clipped by 3 bases and J by 2 bases, with 14 bases between them. This CDR3 is CASSYSWDLGNQPQHF. The CDR3 coding sequence is TGTGCCAGCAGTTATTCCTGGGACTTGGGCAATCAGCCCCAGCATTTT.

The V and J genes are TRBV25-1 and TRBJ2-3, with 9 bases aligning to TRBD2. The germline gives CDR1 MGHDK, CDR2 SYGVNS. CDR3 length: 16 residues. V lost 8 bases to trimming and J lost 4 bases; unmatched junction nucleotides: 13. Here the CDR3 DNA reads TGTGCCAGCCAATGGAGGGGGCGGGGGGGCCCAGATACGCAGTATTTT. This encodes CASQWRGRGGPDTQYF.

This clone is a singleton in its sample. The chain carries TRBV5-5 and TRBJ2-1; 11 positions match TRBD2. CDR3 length: 18 amino acids. Germline CDR1 and CDR2: SGHKS and YYEKEE (reference sequence). The V segment lost 2 bases and the J segment 0 bases; nucleotides outside the gene matches: 7. Here the CDR3 DNA reads TGTGCCAGCAGCTTACTAGCGGGGGCGGGGTCCTCCTACAATGAGCAGTTCTTC. Encoded protein: CASSLLAGAGSSYNEQFF.

This chain links TRBV5-4 with TRBJ2-5; 9 bases are a match to TRBD1. From germline, CDR1 is SGHNT and CDR2 YYREEE (reference sequence). Unmatched junction bases numbered 8, after V lost 4 bases and J lost 1 base. The CDR3 extends over 16 amino acids. The CDR3 here is CASSTGQGRTQETQYF. Here the CDR3 DNA reads TGTGCCAGCAGCACCGGACAGGGGAGGACCCAAGAGACCCAGTACTTC.

The rearrangement joins TRBV2 to TRBJ1-6; the match to TRBD1 covers 8 bases. The CDR3 totals 13 residues. Germline V CDR1 and CDR2: SNHLY, FYNNEI. V shed 9 bases, J shed 9 bases, and the junction held 7 bases outside the gene matches. Here the CDR3 DNA reads TGTGCCAGGGGAGGAGACAGGGGTTCACCCCTCCACTTT. Its translation is CARGGDRGSPLHF. Using reference TRBV2 and TRBJ1-6 for the parts outside the CDR3, the full variable domain is EPEVTQTPSHQVTQMGQEVILRCVPISNHLYFYWYRQILGQKVEFLVSFYNNEISEKSEIFDDQFSVERPDGSNFTLKIRSTKLEDSAMYFCARGGDRGSPLHFGNGTRLTVT.

Within the sample, this clone is large. This chain joins TRBV7-9 and TRBJ1-2; 12 bases map to TRBD1. The ends lost 2 bases at V and 7 bases at J; junction bases unmatched: 5. Germline loops: CDR1 SEHNR, CDR2 FQNEAQ (reference sequence). The CDR3 has 15 residues. This chain's CDR3 is CASSLTGQGALGYTF. The CDR3 DNA sequence: TGTGCCAGCAGCTTAACGGGACAGGGGGCACTTGGCTACACCTTC.

This rearrangement joins TRBV7-8 to TRBJ2-2; the D is unclear. Trimming removed 5 bases at V and 0 bases at J, with 13 bases between. The germline V gene encodes CDR1 SGHVS and CDR2 FQNEAQ. The CDR3 contains 16 residues. The CDR3 region has the DNA TGTGCCAGCAGCCCTCTAAGAAGGCCGAACACCGGGGAGCTGTTTTTT. Amino acid sequence: CASSPLRRPNTGELFF.

The chain joins TRBV4-1 to TRBJ2-5; D uncertain. The CDR3 runs to 14 residues. Germline V gene sequence: CDR1 MGHRA, CDR2 YSYEKL. Trimming removed 8 bases at V and 3 bases at J, with 16 bases between. CDR3 sequence (DNA): TGCGCCAGCCGAAAGGGCGGAATAGAAGAGACCCAGTACTTC. Protein product: CASRKGGIEETQYF.

V usage is TRBV2 and J usage is TRBJ2-7; 11 bases agree with TRBD2. The CDR3 loop spans 15 amino acids. Germline loops: CDR1 SNHLY, CDR2 FYNNEI. V lost 7 bases to trimming and J lost 2 bases; unmatched junction nucleotides: 7. CDR3 DNA sequence: TGTGCCAGCACTCCGACTAGCGGGGTCCCCTACGAGCAGTACTTC. Translated: CASTPTSGVPYEQYF.

V gene TRBV28 combines with J gene TRBJ1-1; possibly TRBD1 for D (5 bases). The CDR3 sequence is 13 residues long. Trimming left V 7 bases short and J 1 base short, with 10 bases between. Looked up from germline, CDR1 is MDHEN and CDR2 is SYDVKM. CDR3 sequence reads: CASTSTENTEAFF. The CDR3 region has the DNA TGTGCCAGCACCTCGACAGAGAACACTGAAGCTTTCTTT.

Only a few counts were recorded for this clone. The rearrangement joins TRBV5-5 to TRBJ1-5; D gene unclear. V lost 4 bases to trimming and J lost 5 bases, with 13 bases between them. Per the germline V gene, CDR1 is SGHKS and CDR2 is YYEKEE (reference sequence). The CDR3 covers 14 residues. Here the CDR3 DNA reads TGTGCCAGCAGCATGGGCCACGGGGATCAGCCCCAGCATTTT. Protein sequence: CASSMGHGDQPQHF.

This chain connects TRBV18 to TRBJ2-1; 9 bases match TRBD2. The CDR3 spans 12 residues. Germline CDR1 and CDR2: KGHSH and LQKENI. With V trimmed by 6 bases and J by 13 bases, 7 bases remained unmatched. The CDR3 DNA follows: TGTGCCAGCTCGCCCAGCGGGGGGCCTCAGTTCTTC. Amino acid sequence: CASSPSGGPQFF.

The J gene is TRBJ1-5, the V gene TRBV7-9; 12 bases match TRBD1. There are 17 residues in the CDR3. The germline CDR1 and CDR2 sequences are SEHNR and FQNEAQ (reference sequence). With V trimmed by 2 bases and J by 5 bases, 7 bases remained unmatched. The DNA for the CDR3 is TGTGCCAGCAGCTTACTCTCGGGACAGGGGGCTGATCAGCCCCAGCATTTT. It specifies CASSLLSGQGADQPQHF.

This sequence joins TRBV5-1 and TRBJ2-5; D is uncertain. The V end was cut by 0 bases, the J end by 1 base, with 16 bases between. The V gene's germline CDR1 is SGHRS and CDR2 YFSETQ. The CDR3 totals 17 residues. The CDR3 DNA reads TGCGCCAGCAGCTTGGTGCCTTTAGTTCGGATCCAAGAGACCCAGTACTTC. Amino acids: CASSLVPLVRIQETQYF. Based on the CDR3 plus reference TRBV5-1 and TRBJ2-5, the full variable domain is KAGVTQTPRYLIKTRGQQVTLSCSPISGHRSVSWYQQTPGQGLQFLFEYFSETQRNKGNFPGRFSGRQFSNSRSEMNVSTLELGDSALYLCASSLVPLVRIQETQYFGPGTRLLVL.

V and J are TRBV5-6 and TRBJ1-4, with a weak D call TRBD1 (6 bases). Trimming shortened V by 4 bases and J by 8 bases, and 18 bases separated the two germline ends. CDR3 length: 15 amino acids. Germline CDR1 and CDR2: SGHDT and YYEEEE. Here the CDR3 reads CASSPGGAGREKLFF. The CDR3 DNA follows: TGTGCCAGCAGCCCCGGGGGGGCAGGTAGAGAAAAACTGTTTTTT.

The gene calls are TRBV4-1 and TRBJ1-2, with D hard to call. In germline, CDR1 is MGHRA, CDR2 YSYEKL. V was cut by 4 bases and J by 5 bases, with 20 bases left in between. The CDR3 has 16 amino acids. CDR3 bases: TGCGCCAGCAGCCCTCCCCCCGGCAGGATGGGATATGGCTACACCTTC. Its translation: CASSPPPGRMGYGYTF.

This clone was seen a few times. The chain uses TRBV6-5 and TRBJ2-4; D might be TRBD1 (6 bases). Trimming took off 2 bases at V and 9 bases at J, with 17 bases between the two ends. Germline V gene lookup returns CDR1 MNHEY and CDR2 SVGAGI. The CDR3 has 15 amino acids. The DNA for the CDR3 is TGTGCCAGCAGTTACCGAACAGGGACGGGTAGCATTCAGTACTTC. Protein product: CASSYRTGTGSIQYF.

The CDR3 region is CASDLQGVAGYTF. The CDR3 coding sequence is TGTGCCAGCGACCTACAGGGAGTGGCTGGCTACACCTTC. The gene calls are TRBV6-1 and TRBJ1-2, with D perhaps matching TRBD1 (6 bases). Germline CDR1 MNHNS, CDR2 SASEGT. This CDR3 region has 13 residues. V was trimmed by 8 bases and J by 7 bases, leaving 17 bases between them.

The chain couples TRBV29-1 to TRBJ1-2; 7 bases agree with TRBD1. V gave up 4 bases and J gave up 8 bases; unmatched junction bases: 13. This CDR3 has 14 amino acids. Germline V gives CDR1 SQVTM, CDR2 ANQGSEA. CDR3 region: CSVATGVFGDGYTF. CDR3 nucleotide sequence: TGCAGCGTTGCAACAGGGGTTTTTGGAGACGGCTACACCTTC.

This chain connects TRBV9 to TRBJ2-3; D ambiguous. Deletions cut 0 bases from V and 6 bases from J, with 8 bases between. This CDR3 spans 13 amino acids. Germline CDR1 is SGDLS and CDR2 is YYNGEE. CDR3 in DNA: TGTGCCAGCAGCGTAGATCACCGGGATACGCAGTATTTT. As protein: CASSVDHRDTQYF.

This rearrangement joins TRBV5-6 to TRBJ2-5; no definite D call. V was shortened by 3 bases and J by 8 bases, with 8 bases between the two germline ends. The CDR3 is made up of 11 amino acids. Per the germline V gene, CDR1 is SGHDT and CDR2 is YYEEEE. The DNA for the CDR3 is TGTGCCAGCAGCTCAGATTTTACCCAGTACTTC. It encodes CASSSDFTQYF.

V and J are TRBV7-9 and TRBJ1-4; D unresolved. Germline V gene data show CDR1 as SEHNR and CDR2 as FQNEAQ (reference sequence). The CDR3 sequence is 14 residues long. The V end was cut by 4 bases, the J end by 7 bases, with 13 bases between. The CDR3 protein is CASSWASDGEKLFF. In DNA, the CDR3 is TGTGCCAGCAGCTGGGCCTCTGATGGTGAAAAACTGTTTTTT.

This sequence joins TRBV5-1 and TRBJ1-1; 9 positions match TRBD1. V shed 4 bases, J shed 1 base, and the junction held 5 bases outside the gene matches. The CDR3 spans 15 residues. Germline V CDR1 and CDR2: SGHRS, YFSETQ. CDR3 in amino acids: CASSPGTGKNTEAFF. DNA for the CDR3: TGCGCCAGCAGCCCGGGGACAGGGAAGAACACTGAAGCTTTCTTT.